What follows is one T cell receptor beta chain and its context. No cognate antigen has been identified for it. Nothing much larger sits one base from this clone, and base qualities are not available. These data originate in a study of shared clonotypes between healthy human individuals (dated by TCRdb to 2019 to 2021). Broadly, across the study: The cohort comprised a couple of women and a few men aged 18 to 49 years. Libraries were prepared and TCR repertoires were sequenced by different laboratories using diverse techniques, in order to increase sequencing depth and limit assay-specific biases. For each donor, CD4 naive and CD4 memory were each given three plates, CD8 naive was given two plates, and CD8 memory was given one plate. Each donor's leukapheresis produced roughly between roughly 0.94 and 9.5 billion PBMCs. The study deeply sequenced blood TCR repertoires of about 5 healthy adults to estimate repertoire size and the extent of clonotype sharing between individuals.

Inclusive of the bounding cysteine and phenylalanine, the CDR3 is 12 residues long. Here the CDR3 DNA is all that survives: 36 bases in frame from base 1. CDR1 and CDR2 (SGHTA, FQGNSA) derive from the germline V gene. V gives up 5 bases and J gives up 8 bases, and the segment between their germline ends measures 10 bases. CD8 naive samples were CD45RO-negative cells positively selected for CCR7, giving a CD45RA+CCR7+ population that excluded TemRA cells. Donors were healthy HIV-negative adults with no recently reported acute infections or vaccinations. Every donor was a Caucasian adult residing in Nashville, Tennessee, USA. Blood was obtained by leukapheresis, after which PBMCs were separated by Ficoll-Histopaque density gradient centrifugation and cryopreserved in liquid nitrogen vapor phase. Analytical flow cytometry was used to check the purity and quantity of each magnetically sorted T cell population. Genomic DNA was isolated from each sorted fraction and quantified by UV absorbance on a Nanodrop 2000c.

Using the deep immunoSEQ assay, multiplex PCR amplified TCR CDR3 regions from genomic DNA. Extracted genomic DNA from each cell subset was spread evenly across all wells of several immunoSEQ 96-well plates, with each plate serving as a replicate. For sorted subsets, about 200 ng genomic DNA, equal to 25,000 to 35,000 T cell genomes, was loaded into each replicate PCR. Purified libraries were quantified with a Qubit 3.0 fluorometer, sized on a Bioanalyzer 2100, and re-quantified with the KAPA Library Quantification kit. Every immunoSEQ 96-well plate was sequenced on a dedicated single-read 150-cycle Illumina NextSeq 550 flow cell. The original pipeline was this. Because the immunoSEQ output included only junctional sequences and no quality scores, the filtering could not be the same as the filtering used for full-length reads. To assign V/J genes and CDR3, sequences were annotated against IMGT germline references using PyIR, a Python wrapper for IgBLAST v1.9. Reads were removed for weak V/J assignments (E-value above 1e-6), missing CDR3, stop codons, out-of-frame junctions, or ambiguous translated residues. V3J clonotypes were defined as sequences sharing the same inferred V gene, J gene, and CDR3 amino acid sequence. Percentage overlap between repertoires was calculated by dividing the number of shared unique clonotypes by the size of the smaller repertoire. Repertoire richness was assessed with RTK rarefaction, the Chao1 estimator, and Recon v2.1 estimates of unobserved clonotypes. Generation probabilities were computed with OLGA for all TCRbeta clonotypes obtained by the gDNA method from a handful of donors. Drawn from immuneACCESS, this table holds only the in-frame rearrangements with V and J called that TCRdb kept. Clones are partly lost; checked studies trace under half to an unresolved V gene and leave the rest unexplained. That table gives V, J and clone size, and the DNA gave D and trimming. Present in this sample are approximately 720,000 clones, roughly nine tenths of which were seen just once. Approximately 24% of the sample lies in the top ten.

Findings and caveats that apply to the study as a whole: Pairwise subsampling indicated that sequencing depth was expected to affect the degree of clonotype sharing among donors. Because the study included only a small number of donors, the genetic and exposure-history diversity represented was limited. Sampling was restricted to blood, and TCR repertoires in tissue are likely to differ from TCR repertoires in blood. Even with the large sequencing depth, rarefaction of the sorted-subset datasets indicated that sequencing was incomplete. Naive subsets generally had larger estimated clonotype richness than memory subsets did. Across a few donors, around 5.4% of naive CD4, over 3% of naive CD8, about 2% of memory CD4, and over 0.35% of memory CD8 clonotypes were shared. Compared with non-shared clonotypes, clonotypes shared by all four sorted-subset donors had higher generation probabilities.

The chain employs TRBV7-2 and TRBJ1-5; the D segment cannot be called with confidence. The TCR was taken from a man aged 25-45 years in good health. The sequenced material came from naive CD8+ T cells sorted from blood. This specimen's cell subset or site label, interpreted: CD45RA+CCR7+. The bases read TGTGCCAGCAGCGAGGTGGCCGAGCCCCAGCATTTT. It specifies CASSEVAEPQHF. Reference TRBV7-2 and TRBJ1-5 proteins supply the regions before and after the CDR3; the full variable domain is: GAGVSQSPSNKVTEKGKDVELRCDPISGHTALYWYRQSLGQGLEFLIYFQGNSAPDKSGLPSDRFSAERTGGSVSTLTIQRTQQEDSAVYLCASSEVAEPQHFGDGTRLSIL.